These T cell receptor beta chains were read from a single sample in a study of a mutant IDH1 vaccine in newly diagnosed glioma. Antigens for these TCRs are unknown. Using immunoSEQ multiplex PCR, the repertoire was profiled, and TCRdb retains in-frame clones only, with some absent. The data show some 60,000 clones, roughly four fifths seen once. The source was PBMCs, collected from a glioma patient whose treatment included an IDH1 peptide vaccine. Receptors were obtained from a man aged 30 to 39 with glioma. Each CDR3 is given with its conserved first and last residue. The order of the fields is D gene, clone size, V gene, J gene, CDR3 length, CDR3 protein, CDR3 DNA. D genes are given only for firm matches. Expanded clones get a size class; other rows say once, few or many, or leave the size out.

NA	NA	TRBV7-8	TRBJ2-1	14	CASSLAQEGNEQFF	TGTGCCAGCAGCTTAGCGCAGGAGGGGAATGAGCAGTTCTTC
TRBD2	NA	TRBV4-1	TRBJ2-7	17	CASSQARFERGAYEQYF	TGCGCCAGCAGCCAAGCTCGTTTTGAGCGGGGGGCCTACGAGCAGTACTTC
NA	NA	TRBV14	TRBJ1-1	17	CASSQRAYSEWSTEAFF	TGTGCCAGCAGCCAACGAGCCTATTCAGAGTGGAGCACTGAAGCTTTCTTT
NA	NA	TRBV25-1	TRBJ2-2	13	CASSETNTGELFF	TGTGCCAGCAGTGAGACGAACACCGGGGAGCTGTTTTTT
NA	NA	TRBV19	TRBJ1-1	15	CASRLTRVTNTEAFF	TGTGCCAGTAGACTGACCAGGGTGACGAACACTGAAGCTTTCTTT
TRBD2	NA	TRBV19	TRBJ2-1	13	CASSSGGLVEQFF	TGTGCCAGTAGTAGCGGGGGGTTAGTTGAGCAGTTCTTC
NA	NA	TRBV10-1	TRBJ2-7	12	CASSDSTYEQYF	TGCGCCAGCAGTGACAGCACCTACGAGCAGTACTTC
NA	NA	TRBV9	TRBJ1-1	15	CASSAQGQTNTEAFF	TGTGCCAGCAGCGCCCAAGGACAGACTAACACTGAAGCTTTCTTT
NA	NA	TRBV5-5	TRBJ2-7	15	CASSLYGGDSYEQYF	TGTGCCAGCAGCTTGTACGGGGGCGACTCCTACGAGCAGTACTTC
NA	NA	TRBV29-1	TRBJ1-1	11	CSVIRGTEAFF	TGCAGCGTTATCAGGGGCACTGAAGCTTTCTTT
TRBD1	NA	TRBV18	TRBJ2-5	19	CASSITGTGRFRYQETQYF	TGTGCCAGCTCAATCACCGGGACAGGGAGATTTCGATACCAAGAGACCCAGTACTTC
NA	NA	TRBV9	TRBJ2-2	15	CASSEADIGAGELFF	TGTGCCAGCAGCGAGGCAGACATTGGGGCCGGGGAGCTGTTTTTT
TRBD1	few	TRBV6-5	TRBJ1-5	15	CASSWTGDSNQPQHF	TGTGCCAGCAGTTGGACAGGGGATAGCAATCAGCCCCAGCATTTT
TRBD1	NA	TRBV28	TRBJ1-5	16	CASSLIQGAGNQPQHF	TGTGCCAGCAGCCTCATACAGGGGGCCGGGAATCAGCCCCAGCATTTT
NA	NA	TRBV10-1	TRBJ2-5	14	CASSLSRGGETQYF	TGCGCCAGCAGTTTAAGCCGGGGCGGGGAGACCCAGTACTTC
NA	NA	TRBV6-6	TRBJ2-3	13	CASRDQGSDTQYF	TGTGCCAGCAGAGATCAGGGGTCAGATACGCAGTATTTT
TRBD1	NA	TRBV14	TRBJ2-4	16	CASSQRRTGQQGIQYF	TGTGCCAGCAGCCAGCGGCGGACAGGGCAACAGGGCATTCAGTACTTC
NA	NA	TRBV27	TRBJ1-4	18	CASSLEAGARVSNEKLFF	TGTGCCAGCAGTCTCGAGGCGGGGGCGAGGGTGTCCAATGAAAAACTGTTTTTT
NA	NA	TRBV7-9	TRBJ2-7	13	CASSGAISYEQYF	TGTGCCAGCAGTGGGGCGATCTCCTACGAGCAGTACTTC
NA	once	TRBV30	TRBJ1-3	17	CAWSAKSGQTGANTIYF	TGTGCCTGGAGTGCTAAATCTGGACAGACGGGGGCCAACACCATATATTTT
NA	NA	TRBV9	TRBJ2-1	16	CASSKLGDLSYNEQFF	TGTGCCAGCAGCAAACTAGGGGATCTCTCCTACAATGAGCAGTTCTTC
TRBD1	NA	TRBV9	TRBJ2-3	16	CASSVGTGDRTDTQYF	TGTGCCAGCAGCGTAGGGACAGGCGACCGCACAGATACGCAGTATTTT
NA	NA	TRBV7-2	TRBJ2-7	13	CASSPGTPYEQYF	TGTGCCAGCAGTCCAGGGACTCCCTACGAGCAGTACTTC
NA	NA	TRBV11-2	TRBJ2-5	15	CASSLAPGQQETQYF	TGTGCCAGCAGCTTAGCCCCCGGACAGCAAGAGACCCAGTACTTC
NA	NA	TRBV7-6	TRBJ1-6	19	CASSLVKGPLSSYNSPLHF	TGTGCCAGCAGCTTAGTGAAGGGGCCGCTAAGCTCCTATAATTCACCCCTCCACTTT
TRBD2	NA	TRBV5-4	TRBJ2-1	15	CASSSGLAGINEQFF	TGTGCCAGCAGCTCGGGACTAGCGGGGATAAATGAGCAGTTCTTC
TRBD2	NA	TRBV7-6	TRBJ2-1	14	CASSLAERGNEQFF	TGTGCCAGCAGCTTAGCAGAGCGGGGAAATGAGCAGTTCTTC
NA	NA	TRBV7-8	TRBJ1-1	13	CASSLGMNTEAFF	TGTGCCAGCAGCTTAGGTATGAACACTGAAGCTTTCTTT
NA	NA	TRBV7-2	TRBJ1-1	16	CASSKGDVGRFGEAFF	TGTGCCAGCAGCAAGGGGGACGTAGGGCGATTTGGGGAAGCTTTCTTT
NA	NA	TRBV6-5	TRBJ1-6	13	CASRDTYNSPLHF	TGTGCCAGCAGGGATACGTATAATTCACCCCTCCACTTT
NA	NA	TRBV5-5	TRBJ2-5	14	CASSPSPRGETQYF	TGTGCCAGCAGCCCCTCCCCGAGGGGAGAGACCCAGTACTTC
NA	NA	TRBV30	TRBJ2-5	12	CALRTVQETQYF	TGTGCCTTAAGGACAGTACAAGAGACCCAGTACTTC